A single T cell receptor beta chain is shown here with its context. The data stem from a study of blood T cell repertoires in COVID-19. The protocol was immunoSEQ multiplex PCR, while the TCRdb copy is restricted to in-frame clones and leaves out a portion. The repertoire holds around 60,000 clones, with 75% to 85% as singletons. CDR3 length: 12 residues. The germline V gene has CDR1 SNHLY and CDR2 FYNNEI. V lost 9 bases and J 5 bases, leaving 10 bases between the germline ends. Sequenced: peripheral blood. The TCR was taken from a woman aged 60-70 years with acute or convalescent COVID-19. The chain joins TRBV2 to TRBJ2-2; D is possibly TRBD2 (6 bases). The CDR3 loop reads CARGRGTGELFF. The CDR3 DNA is TGTGCCAGGGGGCGGGGTACCGGGGAGCTGTTTTTT.